The T cell receptor (beta chain) under discussion was sequenced for a study of blood T cell repertoires in COVID-19. Background on the study: Material from acute and convalescent COVID-19 was sourced from the United States, Italy and Spain. The cDNA or gDNA used as material had been derived from T cells, B-cell-depleted T cells, or PBMCs.

Authors' methods: Amplification with reference gene primers provided the estimates of nucleated cell counts. Generated by immunoSEQ multiplex PCR, the TCRdb table keeps only in-frame clones and is missing some. The DNA gave D and trimming, while V, J and clone size come from that table. This table holds over 65,000 clones, roughly three quarters found once. Losses at the gene ends were 3 bases for V and 0 bases for J; bases not matched to a gene: 6. The CDR3 loop spans 17 amino acids. Germline CDR1 and CDR2: MGHRA and YSYEKL. This TCR was sampled from a man aged 55 to 70 with COVID-19, enrolled during active disease. J is TRBJ2-1 and V is TRBV4-1; the match to TRBD1 covers 9 bases. Material: peripheral blood. CDR3 in amino acids: CASSHGTGSVSYNEQFF. CDR3 coding DNA: TGCGCCAGCAGCCATGGGACAGGGTCGGTCTCCTACAATGAGCAGTTCTTC.